The clone carrying this T cell receptor beta chain turned up a few times. CDR3 length: 14 amino acids. V was pared by 4 bases and J by 7 bases, with 11 bases between. Germline CDR1 is SGHDN and CDR2 is FVKESK. TCRdb passed the 5' RACE reads through MiXCR, listing each CDR3 protein once. The sample lists about 96,000 distinct CDR3 sequences; roughly a sixth were seen once. These data belong to a study of T cells of healthy individuals. The receptor was isolated from a human donor in good health. The J gene is TRBJ1-6, the V gene TRBV14; D is perhaps TRBD1 (5 bases). CDR3 protein: CASSPGTTNSPLHF. In DNA form, the CDR3 reads TGTGCCAGCAGCCCCGGGACGACAAATTCACCCCTCCACTTT.